This T cell receptor beta chain was recovered during a study of shared clonotypes between healthy human individuals (dated by TCRdb to about 2020). For the wider study: The cohort comprised two women and a few men aged 18 to 49 years. Each donor's leukapheresis produced roughly between roughly 0.9 and 8.9 billion PBMCs. Per donor, three plates each were used for CD4 naive and CD4 memory, two for CD8 naive, and one for CD8 memory. To estimate repertoire size and how much clonotypes are shared between individuals, the study performed deep sequencing of blood TCR repertoires from roughly five healthy adults. To increase sequencing depth and limit assay-specific biases, different laboratories used diverse techniques to prepare libraries and sequence TCR repertoires. Study-wide conclusions, independent of this receptor: Pairwise subsampling led to the expectation that sequencing depth would affect the degree of clonotype sharing among donors. Sampling was limited to blood, and TCR repertoires in tissue likely differ from TCR repertoires in blood. Because the study included only a small number of donors, the genetic and exposure-history diversity represented was limited. Rarefaction of sorted-subset datasets indicated incomplete sequencing despite the large sequencing depth. Compared with non-shared clonotypes, the clonotypes found in all four sorted-subset donors had higher generation probabilities. Naive subsets generally had larger estimated clonotype richness than memory subsets. Sharing across a few donors was observed for about 5% of naive CD4, over 3% of naive CD8, 2% to 2.5% of memory CD4, and less than 0.45% of memory CD8 clonotypes.

TCR CDR3 regions were amplified from genomic DNA by multiplex PCR using the deep immunoSEQ assay. For each cell subset, the extracted genomic DNA was distributed evenly across all wells of several immunoSEQ 96-well plates, and each plate served as one replicate. Each replicate PCR for sorted subsets received around 200 ng genomic DNA, equal to roughly 30,000 T cell genomes. The purified libraries were quantified using a Qubit 3.0 fluorometer, sized with a Bioanalyzer 2100, and then quantified again using the KAPA Library Quantification kit. A separate single-read 150-cycle Illumina NextSeq 550 flow cell was used to sequence each immunoSEQ 96-well plate. As for the original processing: The immunoSEQ output contained only junctional sequences without quality scores, so filtering could not match that applied to full-length reads. Sequences were annotated with PyIR, a Python wrapper for IgBLAST v1.9, using IMGT germline references to assign V/J genes and CDR3. Reads were removed for weak V/J assignments (E-value above 1e-6), missing CDR3, stop codons, out-of-frame junctions, or ambiguous translated residues. V3J clonotypes were defined as sequences sharing an identical inferred V gene, J gene, and CDR3 amino acid sequence. The percentage overlap between two repertoires was calculated by dividing the number of shared unique clonotypes by the size of the smaller repertoire. Richness of each repertoire was evaluated using RTK rarefaction, the Chao1 estimator, and Recon v2.1 estimates of unobserved clonotypes. Generation probabilities were computed with OLGA for all TCRbeta clonotypes obtained by the gDNA method from several donors. TCRdb limited this immuneACCESS table to in-frame rearrangements with V and J called. A share of clones is missing; checked studies link under half to unresolved V genes, and the rest is unexplained. The DNA was the basis for D and trimming; V, J and clone size are from that table. For this sample the table gives roughly 2 million clones, of which roughly 96% were detected only once. The ten top clones hold 0.13% of the sample.

Reading the germline V gene (reference sequence) gives CDR1 SGHNT and CDR2 YYREEE. Trimmed from V: 0 bases; trimmed from J: 4 bases; junction bases lacking a gene match: 3. The CDR3, cysteine through phenylalanine, is 14 amino acids long. Here the CDR3 DNA is all that survives: 42 bases in frame from base 1. The donors were healthy, HIV-negative adults who had no recently reported acute infections or vaccinations. Only Caucasian adults living in Nashville, Tennessee, USA were represented among the donors. CD4+ T cells were enriched through magnetic negative selection, after which naive cells were positively selected on CD45RA and the remaining negative fraction served as the memory subset. Blood was obtained by leukapheresis, after which PBMCs were separated by Ficoll-Histopaque density gradient centrifugation and cryopreserved in liquid nitrogen vapor phase. Analytical flow cytometry was used to check the purity and quantity of each magnetically sorted T cell population. Genomic DNA was isolated from each sorted fraction and quantified by UV absorbance on a Nanodrop 2000c.

Concerning this clone itself: Its specific antigen is unknown. Within one base of it there is no much larger clone, and no base qualities were kept. The sample holds other DNA sequences that translate to the same CDR3.

Sequencing was done on a sample of naive CD4+ T cells sorted from blood. What this sample's cell subset or site label stands for: CD45RA+ positively selected. This receptor was identified in a man between 18 and 35 years old in good health. The chain uses TRBV5-4 and TRBJ1-1; 7 central nucleotides agree with TRBD1. Here the CDR3 is given as CASSLAGGGTEAFF. Here is the DNA: TGTGCCAGCAGCTTGGCAGGGGGTGGCACTGAAGCTTTCTTT.